This is a list of T cell receptor beta chains from one sample in a study of siplizumab effects on memory and regulatory T cells. Data came from immunoSEQ multiplex PCR; TCRdb stores just in-frame clones and leaves some out. Of some 64,000 clones in the sample, 70% to 85% are singletons; the top ten hold 0.4% to 0.5%. The sequenced sample consisted of memory CD4+ T cells sorted from blood. These receptors originate from a human donor in good health. Both conserved end residues are trimmed from each CDR3. The D gene is left open where the match is weak. Expanded clones are given a class, and other clones once, few, many or no size at all.

v_call	clone_size	j_call	d_call	cdr3_aa
TRBV14	NA	TRBJ1-1	NA	ASSRWGTEAF
TRBV5-6	NA	TRBJ2-1	TRBD2	ASSSWGLGTYNEQF
TRBV6-5	few	TRBJ1-5	TRBD1	ASTRTGFQGKPQH
TRBV10-3	once	TRBJ2-5	TRBD1	AISILGQGQETQY
TRBV19	NA	TRBJ2-7	NA	ASSPQPYRVQEQY
TRBV30	NA	TRBJ1-2	TRBD1	AWYDRGSYGYT
TRBV28	NA	TRBJ1-2	NA	ASSSTQGQFTNYGYT
TRBV7-3	NA	TRBJ2-1	NA	ASKIDSSYNEQF
TRBV19	NA	TRBJ2-3	NA	ASIGERGATDTQY
TRBV5-4	NA	TRBJ1-1	TRBD1	ASSADRGRGG
TRBV14	few	TRBJ1-2	NA	ASSQDRTGGGYT
TRBV7-2	NA	TRBJ2-7	TRBD2	ASSLARESYEQH
TRBV6-5	NA	TRBJ2-4	NA	ASSTSKSKNIQY
TRBV2	few	TRBJ1-5	TRBD1	ASSVGQDYSNQPQH
TRBV7-9	few	TRBJ1-5	NA	ASSFAQNQPQH
TRBV19	NA	TRBJ1-1	NA	ASSIGIDTEAF
TRBV14	NA	TRBJ2-1	NA	ASSSRDNSINEQF
TRBV28	NA	TRBJ2-7	TRBD1	ASRPDLTGAGEQY
TRBV6-4	NA	TRBJ1-2	NA	ASSDPPGLYGYT
TRBV6-1	NA	TRBJ1-5	TRBD1	ASGPDRHSNQPQH
TRBV5-1	NA	TRBJ2-3	NA	ASSSPEGTDTQY
TRBV19	NA	TRBJ1-3	NA	ATYRENTIY
TRBV5-6	NA	TRBJ1-5	NA	ASSLNPGGQPQH
TRBV1	NA	TRBJ1-2	NA	TSSYGQEPYGYT
TRBV6-5	NA	TRBJ2-3	NA	ASSPRGVTDTQY
TRBV7-2	NA	TRBJ2-7	NA	ASSLSHYSSYEQY
TRBV7-2	NA	TRBJ2-1	TRBD2	ASSPRTSDADEQF
TRBV18	NA	TRBJ1-6	TRBD1	ASSGQGGNSPLH
TRBV6-5	NA	TRBJ2-3	TRBD2	ASSYKGLAGDTQY
TRBV6-1	NA	TRBJ2-7	TRBD2	ASRDTSGGPYEQY
TRBV27	NA	TRBJ1-2	TRBD1	ASSPRDRGPQGYT
TRBV5-4	NA	TRBJ1-6	NA	ASSLVWGNNNSPLH
TRBV5-6	NA	TRBJ1-2	NA	ASSVSGFYGYT
TRBV19	NA	TRBJ1-2	TRBD1	ASSIADRGSYGYT
TRBV5-4	NA	TRBJ1-2	NA	ASSGSFNYGYT
TRBV7-3	NA	TRBJ2-2	TRBD2	ASSFLGTSVSGELF
TRBV5-6	NA	TRBJ2-5	TRBD2	ASGTIGTTQETQY
TRBV6-1	NA	TRBJ2-7	TRBD1	ASRWDRETYEQY
TRBV5-5	NA	TRBJ1-2	NA	ASSPAGGSNYGYT
TRBV28	NA	TRBJ1-2	TRBD1	ASSPQTGQAGYGYT
TRBV5-6	NA	TRBJ2-5	TRBD2	ASSLVTSVETQY
TRBV6-1	few	TRBJ2-6	NA	ASSEDWGRRSGANVLT
TRBV5-8	NA	TRBJ2-7	NA	ASSFYQHTYEQY
TRBV28	NA	TRBJ1-5	NA	ASSSVGGYQPQH
TRBV27	NA	TRBJ2-7	TRBD2	ASSLRGGLAGGIYEQY
TRBV11-2	NA	TRBJ2-7	TRBD2	ASRDWGGTGTKGEQY
TRBV5-4	NA	TRBJ2-7	NA	ASSRQATYEQY
TRBV30	NA	TRBJ2-7	TRBD1	AWSTGTGGYEQY
TRBV4-3	NA	TRBJ1-2	TRBD1	ASSRTGEGGYT
TRBV7-3	once	TRBJ2-4	TRBD2	ASSSGLAGDIQY
TRBV5-6	NA	TRBJ2-7	NA	ASPAVPVSSYEQY
TRBV21-1	NA	TRBJ2-7	NA	ASSKARTGVGEQY
TRBV4-2	NA	TRBJ2-1	NA	ASSHTGSSYNEQF
TRBV4-1	NA	TRBJ1-6	TRBD1	ASSPGQGVISPLH
TRBV19	NA	TRBJ1-5	TRBD1	ASDRGSGNQPQH
TRBV12-2	NA	TRBJ2-7	NA	ASRRDSGSYEQY